Reported below is one T cell receptor beta chain. The antigen remains unidentified. TCRbeta library preparation incorporated unique molecular identifiers. One entry per CDR3 protein, called by TCRdb with MiXCR from the PCR reads. The table shows fewer than 500,000 distinct CDR3 sequences, with roughly 44% occurring only once. These data come from a study of T-cell reconstitution after alpha-beta-depleted transplantation in children. Study results and limitations: TCRbeta diversity was high at day 60 in some patients (a result of surviving recipient T cells and thymic progenitors). Reportedly, alpha-beta T cells present about two months post-transplant originated from several hundred expanded clones of graft origin. Diversity and T-cell counts at one year after transplant derived mostly from new T cells.

Sequencing was performed on PBMCs, taken before TCRalphabeta/CD19-depleted stem cell transplant. The receptor comes from a girl aged 2 to 10 with aplastic anemia, due to receive a stem cell transplant.

The CDR3 here is CAISEEFALNPPWGGEQFF. The CDR3 DNA reads TGTGCCATCAGTGAAGAGTTCGCCTTGAACCCGCCCTGGGGCGGTGAGCAGTTCTTC. The V call is TRBV10-3, the J call TRBJ2-1, with a tentative D call TRBD1 (5 bases). The CDR3 contains 19 residues. Germline CDR1 and CDR2: ENHRY and SYGVKD. The V gene lost 3 bases and the J gene lost 9 bases, with 30 bases spanning the gap.